The TCR beta chain described here comes from a study of beta chain features in type 1 diabetes. Overall study findings and caveats: The naive, central memory and Treg TCRB repertoires showed an apparent similarity that was greater among patients than among healthy donors. The analysis here could not establish whether HLA type shapes TCRB rearrangement.

Expressed TCRB transcripts were sequenced because the isolated RNA had all been reverse transcribed beforehand. Using immunoSEQ multiplex PCR, the repertoire was profiled, and TCRdb retains in-frame clones only, with some absent. The sample lists 350,000 to 400,000 clones, about 14% occurring once. Note on this clone: Its antigen is currently unknown.

The ends were cut back, 3 bases at V and 4 bases at J, with 13 bases in the middle. The CDR3 is 14 amino acids. CDR1 is SQVTM, CDR2 ANQGSEA, per germline. Material: naive CD4+ T cells from blood. This clonotype originated in a woman in her late teens or twenties in good health. This sequence joins TRBV29-1 and TRBJ2-1, with a possible D match to TRBD2 (5 bases). CDR3 protein: CSVEPSGHYNEQFF. The CDR3 bases are TGCAGCGTTGAGCCCAGCGGTCATTACAATGAGCAGTTCTTC.